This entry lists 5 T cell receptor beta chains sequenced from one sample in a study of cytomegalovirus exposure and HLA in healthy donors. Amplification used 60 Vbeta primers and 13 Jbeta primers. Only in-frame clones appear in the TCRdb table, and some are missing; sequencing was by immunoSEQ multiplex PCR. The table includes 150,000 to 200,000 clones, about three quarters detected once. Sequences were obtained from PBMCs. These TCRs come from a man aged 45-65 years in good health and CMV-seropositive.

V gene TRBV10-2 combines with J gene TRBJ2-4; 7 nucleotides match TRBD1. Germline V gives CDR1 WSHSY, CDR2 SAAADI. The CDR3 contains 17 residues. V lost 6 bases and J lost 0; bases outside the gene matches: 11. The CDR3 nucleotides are TGCGCCAGCAGCTTAGAACAGGGGAGAGTAGCCAAAAACATTCAGTACTTC. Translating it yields CASSLEQGRVAKNIQYF.

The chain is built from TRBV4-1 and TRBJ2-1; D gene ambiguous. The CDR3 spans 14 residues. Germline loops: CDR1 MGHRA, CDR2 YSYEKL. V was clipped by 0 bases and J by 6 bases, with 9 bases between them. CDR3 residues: CASSQDLKLNEQFF. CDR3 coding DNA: TGCGCCAGCAGCCAAGATCTTAAGCTCAATGAGCAGTTCTTC.

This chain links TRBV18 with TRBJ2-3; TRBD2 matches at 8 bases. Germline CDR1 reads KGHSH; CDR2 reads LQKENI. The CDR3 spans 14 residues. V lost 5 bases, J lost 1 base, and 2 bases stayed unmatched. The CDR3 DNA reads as TGTGCCAGCTCAAGTAGCGGGGGCACAGATACGCAGTATTTT. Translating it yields CASSSSGGTDTQYF.

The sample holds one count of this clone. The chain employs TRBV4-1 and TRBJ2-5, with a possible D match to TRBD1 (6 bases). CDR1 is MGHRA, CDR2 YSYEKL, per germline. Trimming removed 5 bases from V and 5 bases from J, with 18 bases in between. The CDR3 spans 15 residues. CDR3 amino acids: CASSYWGLGQETQYF. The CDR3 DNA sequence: TGCGCCAGCAGCTACTGGGGGCTAGGTCAGGAGACCCAGTACTTC.

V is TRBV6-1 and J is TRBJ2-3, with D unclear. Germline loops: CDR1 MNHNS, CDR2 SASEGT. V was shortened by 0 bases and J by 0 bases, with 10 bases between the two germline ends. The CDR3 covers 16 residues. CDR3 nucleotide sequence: TGTGCCAGCAGTGAAGCAATCGCGGTTAGCACAGATACGCAGTATTTT. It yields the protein CASSEAIAVSTDTQYF.